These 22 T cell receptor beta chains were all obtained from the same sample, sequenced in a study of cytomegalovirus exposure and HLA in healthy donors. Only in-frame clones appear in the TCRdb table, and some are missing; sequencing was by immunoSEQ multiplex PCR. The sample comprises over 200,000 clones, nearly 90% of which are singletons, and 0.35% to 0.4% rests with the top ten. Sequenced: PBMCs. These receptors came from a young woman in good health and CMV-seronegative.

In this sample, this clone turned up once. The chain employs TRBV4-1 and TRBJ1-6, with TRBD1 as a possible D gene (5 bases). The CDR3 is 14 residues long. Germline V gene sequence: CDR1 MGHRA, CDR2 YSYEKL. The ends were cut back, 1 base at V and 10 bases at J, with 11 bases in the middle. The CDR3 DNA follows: TGCGCCAGCAGCCAAGGACAGCTGGGGTCACCCCTCCACTTT. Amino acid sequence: CASSQGQLGSPLHF.

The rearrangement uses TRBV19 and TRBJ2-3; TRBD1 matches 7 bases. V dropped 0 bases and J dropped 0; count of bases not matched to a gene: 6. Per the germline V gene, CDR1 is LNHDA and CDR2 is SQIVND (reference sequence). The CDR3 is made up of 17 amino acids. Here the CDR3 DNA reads TGTGCCAGTAGTATAGATCTGGACAGGCCAAGCACAGATACGCAGTATTTT. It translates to CASSIDLDRPSTDTQYF.

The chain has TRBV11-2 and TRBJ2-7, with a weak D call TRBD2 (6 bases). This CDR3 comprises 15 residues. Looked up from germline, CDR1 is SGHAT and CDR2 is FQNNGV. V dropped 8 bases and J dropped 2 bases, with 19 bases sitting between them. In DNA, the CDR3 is TGTGCCAGCTCTCAAATCGGGGGTGGAACCTACGAGCAGTACTTC. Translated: CASSQIGGGTYEQYF. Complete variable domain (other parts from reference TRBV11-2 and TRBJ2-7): EAGVAQSPRYKIIEKRQSVAFWCNPISGHATLYWYQQILGQGPKLLIQFQNNGVVDDSQLPKDRFSAERLKGVDSTLKIQPAKLEDSAVYLCASSQIGGGTYEQYFGPGTRLTVT.

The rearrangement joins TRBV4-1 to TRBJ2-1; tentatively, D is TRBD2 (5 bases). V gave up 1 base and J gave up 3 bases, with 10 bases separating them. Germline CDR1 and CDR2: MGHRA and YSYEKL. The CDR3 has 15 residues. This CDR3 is CASSQVTRSYNEQFF. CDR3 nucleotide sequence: TGCGCCAGCAGCCAAGTCACTAGAAGCTACAATGAGCAGTTCTTC.

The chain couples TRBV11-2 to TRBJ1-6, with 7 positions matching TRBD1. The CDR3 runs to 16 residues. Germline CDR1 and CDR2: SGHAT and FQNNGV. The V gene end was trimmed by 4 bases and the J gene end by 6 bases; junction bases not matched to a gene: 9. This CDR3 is CASSSPPDRFNSPLHF. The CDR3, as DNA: TGTGCCAGCAGCTCGCCCCCGGACAGGTTTAATTCACCCCTCCACTTT.

CDR3 coding DNA: TGCAGCGGCTTTTCTGGAGCTGAAGCTTTCTTT. It translates to CSGFSGAEAFF. This chain uses TRBV29-1 with TRBJ1-1; D is uncertain. This CDR3 has 11 residues. Per the germline V gene, CDR1 is SQVTM and CDR2 is ANQGSEA. The germline V and J ends were trimmed by 7 bases and 6 bases, with 12 bases remaining between them.

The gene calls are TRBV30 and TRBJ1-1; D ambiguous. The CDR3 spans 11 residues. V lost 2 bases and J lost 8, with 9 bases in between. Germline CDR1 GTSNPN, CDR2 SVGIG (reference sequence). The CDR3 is CAWSLSEEAFF. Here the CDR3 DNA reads TGTGCCTGGAGTTTGTCGGAGGAAGCTTTCTTT.

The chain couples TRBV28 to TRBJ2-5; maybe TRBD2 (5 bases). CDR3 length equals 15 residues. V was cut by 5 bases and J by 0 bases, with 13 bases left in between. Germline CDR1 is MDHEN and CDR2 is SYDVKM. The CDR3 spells CASSGREQYQETQYF. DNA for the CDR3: TGTGCCAGCAGTGGAAGGGAGCAGTACCAAGAGACCCAGTACTTC.

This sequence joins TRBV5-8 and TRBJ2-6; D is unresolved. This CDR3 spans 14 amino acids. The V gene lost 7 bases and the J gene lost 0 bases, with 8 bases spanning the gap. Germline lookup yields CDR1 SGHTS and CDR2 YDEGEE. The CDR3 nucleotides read TGTGCCAGCGGTTCACACTCTGGGGCCAACGTCCTGACTTTC. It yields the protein CASGSHSGANVLTF.

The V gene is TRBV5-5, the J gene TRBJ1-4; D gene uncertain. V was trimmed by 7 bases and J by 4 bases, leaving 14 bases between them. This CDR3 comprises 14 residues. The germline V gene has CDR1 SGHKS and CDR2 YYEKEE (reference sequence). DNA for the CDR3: TGTGCCAGCGGACTTGGGATCCTTAATGAAAAACTGTTTTTT. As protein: CASGLGILNEKLFF. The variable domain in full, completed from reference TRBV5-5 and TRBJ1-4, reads DAGVTQSPTHLIKTRGQQVTLRCSPISGHKSVSWYQQVLGQGPQFIFQYYEKEERGRGNFPDRFSARQFPNYSSELNVNALLLGDSALYLCASGLGILNEKLFFGSGTQLSVL.

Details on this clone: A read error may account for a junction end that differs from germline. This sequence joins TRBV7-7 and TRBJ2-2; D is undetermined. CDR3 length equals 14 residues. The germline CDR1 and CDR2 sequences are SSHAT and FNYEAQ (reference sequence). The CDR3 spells CASSLGRNTGELFF. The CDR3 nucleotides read TGTGCTAGCAGCTTAGGTCGGAACACCGGGGAGCTGTTTTTT.

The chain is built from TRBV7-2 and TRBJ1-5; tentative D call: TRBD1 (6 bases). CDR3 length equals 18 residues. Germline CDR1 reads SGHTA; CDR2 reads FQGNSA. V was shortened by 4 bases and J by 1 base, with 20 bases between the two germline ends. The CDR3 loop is CASSSPRGGAGSNQPQHF. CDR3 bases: TGTGCCAGCAGCTCGCCCAGGGGAGGGGCGGGAAGCAATCAGCCCCAGCATTTT.

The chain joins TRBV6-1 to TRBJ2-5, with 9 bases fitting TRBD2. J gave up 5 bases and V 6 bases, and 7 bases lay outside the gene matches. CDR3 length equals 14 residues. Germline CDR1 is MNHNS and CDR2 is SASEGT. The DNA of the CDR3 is TGTGCCAGCAGGGCCGGGACTAGCTGGGAGACCCAGTACTTC. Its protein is CASRAGTSWETQYF.

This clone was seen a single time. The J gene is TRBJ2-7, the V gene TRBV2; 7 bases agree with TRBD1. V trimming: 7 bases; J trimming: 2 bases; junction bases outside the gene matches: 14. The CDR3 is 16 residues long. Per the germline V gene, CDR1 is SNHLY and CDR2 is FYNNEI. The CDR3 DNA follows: TGTGCCAGCACTAACGACAGGGACATTTTTCCCTACGAGCAGTACTTC. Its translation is CASTNDRDIFPYEQYF. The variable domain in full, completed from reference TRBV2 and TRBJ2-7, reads EPEVTQTPSHQVTQMGQEVILRCVPISNHLYFYWYRQILGQKVEFLVSFYNNEISEKSEIFDDQFSVERPDGSNFTLKIRSTKLEDSAMYFCASTNDRDIFPYEQYFGPGTRLTVT.

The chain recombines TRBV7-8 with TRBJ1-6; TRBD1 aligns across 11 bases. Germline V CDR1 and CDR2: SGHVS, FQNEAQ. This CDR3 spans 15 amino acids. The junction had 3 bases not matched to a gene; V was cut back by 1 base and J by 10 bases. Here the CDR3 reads CASSLGDRGVSPLHF. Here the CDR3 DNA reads TGTGCCAGCAGCTTAGGGGACAGGGGGGTGTCACCCCTCCACTTT.

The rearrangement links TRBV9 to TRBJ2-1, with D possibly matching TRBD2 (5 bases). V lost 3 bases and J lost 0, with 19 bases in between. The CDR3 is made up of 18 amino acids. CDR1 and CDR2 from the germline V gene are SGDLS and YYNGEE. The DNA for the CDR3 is TGTGCCAGCAGCGGCCTACTCGGACTCCTGAGCTCCTACAATGAGCAGTTCTTC. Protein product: CASSGLLGLLSSYNEQFF.

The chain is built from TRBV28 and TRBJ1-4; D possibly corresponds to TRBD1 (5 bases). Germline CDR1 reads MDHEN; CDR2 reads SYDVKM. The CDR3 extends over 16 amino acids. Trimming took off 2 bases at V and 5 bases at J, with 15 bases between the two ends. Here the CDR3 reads CASSLQQEGINEKLFF. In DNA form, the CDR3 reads TGTGCCAGCAGTTTACAACAGGAGGGGATAAATGAAAAACTGTTTTTT.

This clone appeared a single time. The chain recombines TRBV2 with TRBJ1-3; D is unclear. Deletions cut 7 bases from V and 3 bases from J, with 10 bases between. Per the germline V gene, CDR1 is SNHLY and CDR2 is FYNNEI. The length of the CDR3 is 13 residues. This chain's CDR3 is CASTEALGNTIYF. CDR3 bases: TGTGCCAGCACGGAGGCCCTTGGAAACACCATATATTTT.

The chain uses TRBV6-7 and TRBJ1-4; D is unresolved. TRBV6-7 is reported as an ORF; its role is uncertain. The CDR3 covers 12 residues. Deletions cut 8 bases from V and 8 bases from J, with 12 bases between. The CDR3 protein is CASGKRKEKLFF. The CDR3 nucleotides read TGTGCCAGCGGCAAAAGAAAAGAAAAACTGTTTTTT.

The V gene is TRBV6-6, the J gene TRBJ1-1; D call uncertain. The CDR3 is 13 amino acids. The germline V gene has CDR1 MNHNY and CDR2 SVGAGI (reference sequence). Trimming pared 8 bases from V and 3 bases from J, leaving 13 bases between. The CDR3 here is CASSRVYDTEAFF. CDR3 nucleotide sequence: TGTGCCAGCTCTCGGGTCTACGACACTGAAGCTTTCTTT.

CDR3 amino acids: CATSRQQGASTEAFF. CDR3 bases: TGTGCCACCAGCAGGCAACAGGGGGCGTCCACTGAAGCTTTCTTT. The chain combines TRBV15 with TRBJ1-1, with 9 bases that match TRBD1. CDR1 is LNHNV and CDR2 is YYDKDF in the germline V gene (reference sequence). The CDR3 contains 15 residues. V shed 3 bases, J shed 4 bases, and the junction held 6 bases outside the gene matches.

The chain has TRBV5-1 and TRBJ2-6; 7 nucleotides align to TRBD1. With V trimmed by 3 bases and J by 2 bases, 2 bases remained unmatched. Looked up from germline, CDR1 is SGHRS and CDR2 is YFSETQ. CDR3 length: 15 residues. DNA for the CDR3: TGCGCCAGCAGCTCAACAGGGGCTGGGGCCAACGTCCTGACTTTC. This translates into CASSSTGAGANVLTF.